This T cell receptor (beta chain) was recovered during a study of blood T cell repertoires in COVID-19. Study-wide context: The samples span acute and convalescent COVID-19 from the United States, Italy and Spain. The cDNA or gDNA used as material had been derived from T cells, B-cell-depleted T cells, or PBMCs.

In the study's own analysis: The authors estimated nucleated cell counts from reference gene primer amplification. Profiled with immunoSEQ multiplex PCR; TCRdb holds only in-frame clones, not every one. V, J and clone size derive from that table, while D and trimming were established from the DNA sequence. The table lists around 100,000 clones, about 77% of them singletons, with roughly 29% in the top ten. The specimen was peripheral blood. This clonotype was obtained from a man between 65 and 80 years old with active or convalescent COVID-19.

The CDR3 protein is CASRRRHRLVRETQYF. In DNA form, the CDR3 reads TGTGCCAGTAGACGACGGCACAGGCTTGTCAGGGAGACCCAGTACTTC. V gene TRBV19 combines with J gene TRBJ2-5; weak D call: TRBD1 (5 bases). Germline CDR1 is LNHDA and CDR2 is SQIVND (reference sequence). V was shortened by 6 bases and J by 5 bases, with 22 bases between the two germline ends. CDR3 length equals 16 residues. The entire variable domain, with the rest obtained from reference TRBV19 and TRBJ2-5, is as follows: DGGITQSPKYLFRKEGQNVTLSCEQNLNHDAMYWYRQDPGQGLRLIYYSQIVNDFQKGDIAEGYSVSREKKESFPLTVTSAQKNPTAFYLCASRRRHRLVRETQYFGPGTRLLVL.